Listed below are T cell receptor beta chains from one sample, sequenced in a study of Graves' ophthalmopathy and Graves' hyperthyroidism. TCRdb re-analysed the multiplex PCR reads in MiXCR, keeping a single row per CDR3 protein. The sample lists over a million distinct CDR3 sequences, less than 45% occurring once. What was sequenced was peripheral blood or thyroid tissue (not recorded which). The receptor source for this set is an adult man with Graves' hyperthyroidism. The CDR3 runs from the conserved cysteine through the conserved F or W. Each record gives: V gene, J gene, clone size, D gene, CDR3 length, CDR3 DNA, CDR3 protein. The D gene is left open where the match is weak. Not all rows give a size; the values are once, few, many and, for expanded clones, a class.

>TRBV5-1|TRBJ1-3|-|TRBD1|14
TGCGCCAGCGTGGGACAGAACACTGGAAACACCATATATTTT
CASVGQNTGNTIYF
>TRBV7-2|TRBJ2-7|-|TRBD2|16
TGTGCCAGCAGCCAAGGGAGTAGCGGGCGCTCCTACGAGCAGTACTTC
CASSQGSSGRSYEQYF
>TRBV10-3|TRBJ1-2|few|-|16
TGTGCCATCAGTGACGGACAGCGTGAAGCTAACTATGGCTACACCTTC
CAISDGQREANYGYTF
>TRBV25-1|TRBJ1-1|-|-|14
TGTGCCAGCAGTGCTGAGACATCGAACACTGAAGCTTTCTTT
CASSAETSNTEAFF
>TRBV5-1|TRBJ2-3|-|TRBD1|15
TGCGCCAGCAGCCAGCGGACAGGAACCCCAGATACGCAGTATTTT
CASSQRTGTPDTQYF
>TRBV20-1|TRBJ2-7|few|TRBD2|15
TGCAGTGCTCAGCGACTAGCGGGATCCCTCTACGAGCAGTACTTC
CSAQRLAGSLYEQYF
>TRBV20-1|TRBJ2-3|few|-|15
TGCAGTGCTAGAAATCAACTACACTTCACAGATACGCAGTATTTT
CSARNQLHFTDTQYF
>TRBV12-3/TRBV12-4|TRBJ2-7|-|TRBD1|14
TGTGCCAGCACCCCCGGTGACAGGGCCTACGAGCAGTACTTC
CASTPGDRAYEQYF
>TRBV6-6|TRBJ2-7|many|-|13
TGTGCCAGCAGTGATACAGGGATTCTCGAGCAGTACTTC
CASSDTGILEQYF
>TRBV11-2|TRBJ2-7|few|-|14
TGTGCCAGCAGCTTAGTAGGGTGGGACTACGAGCAGTACTTC
CASSLVGWDYEQYF
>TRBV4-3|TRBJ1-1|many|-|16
TGCGCCAGCAGCCAAGGGGGGGACTTAAGGAACACTGAAGCTTTCTTT
CASSQGGDLRNTEAFF
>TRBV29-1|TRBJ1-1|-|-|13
TGCAGCTTGGTTTCCGTGGGGAACACTGAAGCTTTCTTT
CSLVSVGNTEAFF
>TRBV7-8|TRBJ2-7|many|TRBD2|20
TGTGCCAGCAGCGCAAGTCGGCGGGAGGGCCTTCGTTGTTGTTCCCTCGAGCAGTACTTC
CASSASRREGLRCCSLEQYF
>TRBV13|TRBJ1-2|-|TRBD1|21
TGTGCCAGCAGCCCCCTGGGCGACCCTACAGGGGCGAGAACCTCTAACTATGGCTACACCTTC
CASSPLGDPTGARTSNYGYTF
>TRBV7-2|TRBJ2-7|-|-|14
TGTGCCAGCAGCCGGTACGGGGGGCTCTACGAGCAGTACTTC
CASSRYGGLYEQYF
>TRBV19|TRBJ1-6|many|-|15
TGTGCCAGTAGTCCGACAGGAAACGACGAAACACCCCTCCACTTT
CASSPTGNDETPLHF
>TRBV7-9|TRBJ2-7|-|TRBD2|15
TGCGCCAGCAGCCAAGATACTAGCGGGAACTACGAGCAGTACTTC
CASSQDTSGNYEQYF
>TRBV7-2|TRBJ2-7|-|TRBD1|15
TGTGCCAGCAGCCGTCACAGGGGGAGCTCGGATCAGCAGTACTTC
CASSRHRGSSDQQYF
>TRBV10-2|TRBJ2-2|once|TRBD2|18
TGCGCCAGCAGTGCCCTGACTAGCGGGAGATTAGAACGGGGGGAGCTGTTTTTT
CASSALTSGRLERGELFF